Sequencing of this T cell receptor beta chain was carried out in a study of metastatic and nonmetastatic thyroid tumors. Study in general: The authors compared repertoires across blood and tumor or nodule tissue from malignant and benign thyroid patients.

The study's findings and limits: In both blood and tumor samples, TCR beta diversity was reported significantly higher for malignant than benign nodules.

In the authors' workflow: Across clinicopathological groups, CDR3 differences served as the basis for building a distant-metastasis classifier for papillary thyroid cancer. Using MiXCR, TCRdb re-called clones from the PCR reads. TCRdb's processing, not the study's, gives the V and J calls here. This table holds around 20,000 clones, under 35% found once. Thyroid surgery took place with no prior treatment in any patient. Germline CDR1 is KGHSH and CDR2 is LQKENI. The V and J ends lost 3 bases and 3 bases, in that order; junction bases with no gene match: 4. The CDR3 runs 15 residues. With regard to this clone: Its specificity is unknown.

Sequencing was done on a sample of blood. This receptor was obtained from a female donor with papillary thyroid cancer or a benign thyroid nodule (not recorded which). Some clones in this sample may be carry-over from other donors' samples. The chain combines TRBV18 with TRBJ1-1; 10 bases align to TRBD1. In DNA form, the CDR3 reads TGTGCCAGCTCACCCGACAGGGGGCGAGACACTGAAGCTTTCTTT. Protein: CASSPDRGRDTEAFF. The full variable domain, in which reference TRBV18 and TRBJ1-1 provide the parts outside the CDR3, is NAGVMQNPRHLVRRRGQEARLRCSPMKGHSHVYWYRQLPEEGLKFMVYLQKENIIDESGMPKERFSAEFPKEGPSILRIQQVVRGDSAAYFCASSPDRGRDTEAFFGQGTRLTVV.